This TCR beta chain was sequenced during a study of T cell repertoires in cytomegalovirus infection. Study context: The study used recently identified HLA-C-restricted and well-studied HLA-B-restricted CMV epitopes. General study points: The ex vivo response was dominated by HLA-C-restricted CMV-specific TCR beta clonotypes.

MiXCR, run by TCRdb on the reads, gives a single entry per CDR3 protein. Of more than 300,000 distinct CDR3 sequences listed, approximately 30% are singletons. With regard to this clonotype: Its target is unknown.

This receptor was obtained from a human donor in good health (CMV status not recorded). Some clones in this sample may be carry-over from other donors' samples. The starting material was cultured PBMCs, obtained from culture after CMV antigen stimulation.

The chain's CDR3 is CASSYRPGANVNTEAFF. For the CDR3, the DNA is TGTGCCAGCAGCTACAGACCAGGGGCTAACGTGAACACTGAAGCTTTCTTT. The genes are TRBV14 and TRBJ1-1; tentatively, D is TRBD1 (6 bases). This CDR3 has 17 residues. With 5 bases removed from V and 0 bases from J, the gap between germline ends came to 19 bases. The germline gives CDR1 SGHDN, CDR2 FVKESK.